These T cell receptor beta chains were read from a single sample in a study of graft-versus-host responses after intestinal transplantation. Profiling relied on immunoSEQ multiplex PCR, and the TCRdb table lists in-frame clones only, not all of them. The profile shows more than 70,000 clones, around 93% of them singletons. No antigen has been assigned to these receptors. Sequences were derived from unstimulated CD8+ T cells sorted from spleen or lymph node cells, sampled before transplant. These receptors originate from a human donor who was the organ donor for an intestinal transplant. The CDR3 runs from the conserved cysteine through the conserved F or W. Each record gives: J gene, D gene, clone size, V gene, CDR3 DNA, CDR3 protein. D genes are given only for firm matches. The size entry is marked missing in some rows and otherwise reads once, few, many or a size class.

>TRBJ2-7|TRBD1|.|TRBV19
TGTGCCAGTAGTACTGGACAGGGCTACGAGCAGTACTTC
CASSTGQGYEQYF
>TRBJ2-3|TRBD1|.|TRBV5-6
TGTGCCAGCAGCCCCGGGACAGGGGGCGGGGATACGCAGTATTTT
CASSPGTGGGDTQYF
>TRBJ1-1|TRBD1|.|TRBV7-9
TGTGCCAGCAGCTTAGAGGGCAGGGGGGCTGAAGCTTTCTTT
CASSLEGRGAEAFF
>TRBJ1-3|.|.|TRBV13
TGTGCCAGCAGCTTAGATAGTAGCACCATATATTTT
CASSLDSSTIYF
>TRBJ2-1|TRBD2|.|TRBV7-2
TGTGCCAGCAGCCCCCGGACTAGCGCCGACAATGAGCAGTTCTTC
CASSPRTSADNEQFF
>TRBJ2-5|.|.|TRBV13
TGTGCCAGCAGCTCGACTACCATTTTTGAGTCCCAGTACTTC
CASSSTTIFESQYF
>TRBJ1-4|TRBD1|.|TRBV28
TGTGCCAGCAGTTTGGGGCCAGGGGGCCCTAATGAAAAACTGTTTTTT
CASSLGPGGPNEKLFF
>TRBJ2-7|.|once|TRBV19
TGTGCCAGTAGTTCAGGGAGGGGGTCCTACGAGCAGTACTTC
CASSSGRGSYEQYF
>TRBJ1-3|.|.|TRBV28
TGTGCCAGCACTCCTGGACTTTACTCTGGAAACACCATATATTTT
CASTPGLYSGNTIYF
>TRBJ2-1|.|.|TRBV7-6
TGTGCCAGCAGGCGTGAGGGAGCTGAGCAGTTCTTC
CASRREGAEQFF
>TRBJ1-1|.|.|TRBV4-2
TGTGCCAGCAGCCAATCCAGGTCCGTGAACACTGAAGCTTTCTTT
CASSQSRSVNTEAFF
>TRBJ2-3|.|.|TRBV4-1
TGCGCCAGCAGCCAAAGAGACTTAGATACGCAGTATTTT
CASSQRDLDTQYF
>TRBJ1-1|.|.|TRBV27
TGTGCCAGCAGCTACGGACTAACCGCTGAAGCTTTCTTT
CASSYGLTAEAFF
>TRBJ1-1|.|.|TRBV2
TGTGCCAGCAATTTCGCAGGGCGCCCCGGGGGAGCTTTCTTT
CASNFAGRPGGAFF
>TRBJ1-2|.|.|TRBV6-7
TGTGCCAGCAGTTACGGGCAGGGGCATGGCTACACCTTC
CASSYGQGHGYTF
>TRBJ2-7|TRBD2|.|TRBV7-2
TGTGCCAGCAGCCGACTTAGCGGGGGCAGGTGCGAGCAGTACTTC
CASSRLSGGRCEQYF
>TRBJ2-3|TRBD2|.|TRBV29-1
TGCAGCGTTGAAGATCTCCGGCTAGCGGGGACGCAGTATTTT
CSVEDLRLAGTQYF
>TRBJ1-1|TRBD1|.|TRBV5-1
TGCGCCAGCAGCTTGGACAGGGGAGGAACTGAAGCTTTCTTT
CASSLDRGGTEAFF
>TRBJ1-4|TRBD1|.|TRBV6-5
TGTGCCAGCAGTCTCGGACAGGGGGTTGAAAAACTGTTTTTT
CASSLGQGVEKLFF
>TRBJ2-3|.|.|TRBV11-3
TGTGCCAGCAGCACAATCCCGAAGGCGGGTATCACAGATACGCAGTATTTT
CASSTIPKAGITDTQYF
>TRBJ1-5|TRBD1|.|TRBV28
TGTGCCAGCAGATCCCGACAGGGGGGTCAGCCCCAGCATTTT
CASRSRQGGQPQHF
>TRBJ2-3|.|.|TRBV10-2
TGCGCCAGTACCGGGACTAGCACAGATACGCAGTATTTT
CASTGTSTDTQYF
>TRBJ2-7|.|.|TRBV4-2
TGTGCCAGCAGCCAAGAAACAGGGACCTACGAGCAGTACTTC
CASSQETGTYEQYF
>TRBJ2-2|.|.|TRBV4-3
TGCGCCAGCAGCCAGTACACTAGCACCGGGGAGCTGTTTTTT
CASSQYTSTGELFF
>TRBJ1-2|.|.|TRBV2
TGTGCCAGCAGTGATTTCAGGTCAGCACGCTATGGCTACACCTTC
CASSDFRSARYGYTF
>TRBJ2-3|TRBD2|.|TRBV9
TGTGCCAGCAGAGGCGGGGGGTCTGATACGCAGTATTTT
CASRGGGSDTQYF
>TRBJ2-3|.|.|TRBV6-6
TGTGCCAGCCGGGGGACCAGCACAGATACGCAGTATTTT
CASRGTSTDTQYF
>TRBJ2-7|TRBD2|.|TRBV6-1
TGTGCCAGCACCGAAGGGCTAGCGGGGATCTACGAGCAGTACTTC
CASTEGLAGIYEQYF
>TRBJ2-1|TRBD2|.|TRBV9
TGTGCCAGCAGCGCGGGGGGGCAGCTCTACAATGAGCAGTTCTTC
CASSAGGQLYNEQFF
>TRBJ2-5|.|.|TRBV4-3
TGCGCCAGCACCCAAGCTTACAGGAATTCCGAGACCCAGTACTTC
CASTQAYRNSETQYF
>TRBJ1-2|TRBD1|.|TRBV9
TGTGCCAGCAGCCCGCGACAGGGGGCTTATCTATGGCTTACCTTC
CASSPRQGAYLWLTF
>TRBJ1-3|.|few|TRBV7-9
TGTGCCAGCAGCTTTGTCAGCTCTGGAAACACCATATATTTT
CASSFVSSGNTIYF
>TRBJ1-4|.|few|TRBV6-5
TGTGCCAGCAGTTACGGCGGAAAACTGTTTTTT
CASSYGGKLFF
>TRBJ2-3|.|.|TRBV5-4
TGTGCCAGCAGCTTTCCGCCAGGGGAAAGGACAGATACGCAGTATTTT
CASSFPPGERTDTQYF
>TRBJ2-5|.|.|TRBV7-9
TGTGCCAGCAGCTCCGCCCCCAACCCGACTGAGACCCAGTACTTC
CASSSAPNPTETQYF
>TRBJ2-6|.|.|TRBV18
TGTGCCAGCTCACCGGTGGAGGGGGCCAACGTCCTGACTTTC
CASSPVEGANVLTF
>TRBJ2-1|.|.|TRBV4-1
TGCGCCAGCAGCCTCCTACCGCCCGATACCTACAATGAGCAGTTCTTC
CASSLLPPDTYNEQFF
>TRBJ1-2|TRBD1|.|TRBV12-5
TGTGCTAGTGGTGCCCAGGGGGCCGTTGGCTACACCTTC
CASGAQGAVGYTF